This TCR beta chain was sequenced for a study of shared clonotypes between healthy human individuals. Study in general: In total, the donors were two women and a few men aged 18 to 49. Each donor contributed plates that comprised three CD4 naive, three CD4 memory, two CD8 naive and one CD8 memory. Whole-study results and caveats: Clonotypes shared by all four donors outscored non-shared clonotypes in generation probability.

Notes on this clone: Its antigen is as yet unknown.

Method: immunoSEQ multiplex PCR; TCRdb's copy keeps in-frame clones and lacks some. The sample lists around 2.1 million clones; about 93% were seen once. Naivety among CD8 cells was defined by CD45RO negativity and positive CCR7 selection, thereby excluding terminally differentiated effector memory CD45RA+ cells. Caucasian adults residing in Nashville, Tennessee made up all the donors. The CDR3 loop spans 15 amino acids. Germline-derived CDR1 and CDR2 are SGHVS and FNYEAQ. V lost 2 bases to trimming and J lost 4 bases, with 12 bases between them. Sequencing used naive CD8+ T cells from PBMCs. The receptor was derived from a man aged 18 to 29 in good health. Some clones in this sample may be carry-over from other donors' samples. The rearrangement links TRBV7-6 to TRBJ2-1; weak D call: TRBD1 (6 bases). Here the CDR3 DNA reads TGTGCCAGCAGCTTAACCAGGGGAGTATACAATGAGCAGTTCTTC. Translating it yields CASSLTRGVYNEQFF. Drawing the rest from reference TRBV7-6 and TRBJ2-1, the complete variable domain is GAGVSQSPRYKVTKRGQDVALRCDPISGHVSLYWYRQALGQGPEFLTYFNYEAQQDKSGLPNDRFSAERPEGSISTLTIQRTEQRDSAMYRCASSLTRGVYNEQFFGPGTRLTVL.